A single sample is the source of the 5 T cell receptor beta chains below, sequenced in a study of shared clonotypes between healthy human individuals. The naive CD8 population came from CD45RO-negative cells selected for CCR7, without terminally differentiated effector memory CD45RA+ cells. The data were produced by immunoSEQ multiplex PCR, yet TCRdb's version contains in-frame clones alone and is incomplete. The sample yields about 2 million clones, approximately 95% seen once. Sample: naive CD8+ T cells sorted from blood. The receptors shown here come from a man aged 18 to 30 in good health.

The chain couples TRBV6-5 to TRBJ1-1; no clear D gene. V was trimmed by 6 bases and J by 2 bases, leaving 7 bases between them. This CDR3 comprises 12 residues. Germline V gives CDR1 MNHEY, CDR2 SVGAGI. This chain's CDR3 is CASRNSNTEAFF. The CDR3 DNA follows: TGTGCCAGCAGGAACTCTAACACTGAAGCTTTCTTT.

CDR3 region: CASSPRPYISSYEQYF. The CDR3 nucleotides read TGTGCCAGCTCACCTCGACCCTACATCTCTTCCTACGAGCAGTACTTC. V and J are TRBV18 and TRBJ2-7; D remains ambiguous. Germline values: CDR1 KGHSH, CDR2 LQKENI. The CDR3 has 16 residues. Trimming left V 3 bases short and J 1 base short, with 16 bases between.

This rearrangement joins TRBV5-1 to TRBJ2-7; D ambiguous. Between the trimmed V and J ends, which lost 0 bases and 2 bases, there was a span of 12 bases. Germline-derived CDR1 and CDR2 are SGHRS and YFSETQ. This CDR3 is 15 amino acids long. Here the CDR3 reads CASSLGIGIAYEQYF. In DNA, the CDR3 is TGCGCCAGCAGCTTGGGTATAGGGATCGCCTACGAGCAGTACTTC.

This CDR3 reads CASSQPFETQYF. The DNA of the CDR3 is TGTGCCAGCAGCCAACCCTTTGAGACCCAGTACTTC. The chain uses TRBV14 and TRBJ2-5; D remains ambiguous. The length of the CDR3 is 12 residues. V lost 2 bases and J 5 bases, leaving 6 bases between the germline ends. In germline, CDR1 is SGHDN, CDR2 FVKESK. Complete variable domain (other parts from reference TRBV14 and TRBJ2-5): EAGVTQFPSHSVIEKGQTVTLRCDPISGHDNLYWYRRVMGKEIKFLLHFVKESKQDESGMPNNRFLAERTGGTYSTLKVQPAELEDSGVYFCASSQPFETQYFGPGTRLLVL.

This chain connects TRBV19 to TRBJ2-3; D may be TRBD1 (6 bases). The V end lost 4 bases, the J end lost 3 bases, and 14 bases lay between the germline ends. The CDR3 runs 15 residues. CDR1 and CDR2 (germline): LNHDA, SQIVND (reference sequence). The CDR3 loop reads CASSTSGQGTDTQYF. CDR3 sequence (DNA): TGTGCCAGTAGTACTTCGGGACAAGGGACAGATACGCAGTATTTT.